Described below is a single T cell receptor (beta chain) sequence and its context. Its specific antigen is unknown. Nothing much larger sits one base from this clone, and base qualities are not available. The immunoSEQ Assay, a bias-controlled multiplex PCR, was used to amplify TCRbeta CDR3 regions from genomic DNA. Under the source paper's analysis protocol: The number of nucleated cells in each sample was estimated by amplification of reference gene primers within the assay. To quantify the absolute abundance of each unique TCRbeta CDR3 rearrangement, sequence reads were collapsed and filtered. For each sample, productive Simpson clonality was calculated by taking the square root of Simpson's diversity index across productive rearrangements. TCRdb took over this immuneACCESS table, retaining in-frame rearrangements with V and J assigned. Such tables are incomplete; in checked studies, under half of the missing clones stem from an unresolved V gene, and the remainder is unexplained. The V and J calls and the clone size are those of that table, but D and trimming were determined from the DNA. This sample lists some 110,000 clones; approximately 85% were detected once. The ten largest clones represent around 3% of the sample.

The sample originates from a study of blood T cell repertoires in COVID-19 (TCRdb year 2020). For the wider study: Samples from collaborators originated in the United States, Italy and Spain and spanned both the acute and convalescent phases of COVID-19. The prospective study material was composed of cDNA or gDNA derived from T cells, B-cell-depleted T cells, or PBMCs. Subjects who had been exposed to COVID-19, were actively infected with it, or had recovered from it provided the deeply sampled blood TCRbeta repertoires that made up the dataset. A freely available public database, intended as a resource for researchers studying the immune response to SARS-CoV-2, is where the repertoires were released. Samples came from the ongoing ImmuneRACE study (first 160 participants) plus 1,254 subjects from 6 global collaborators. The sample metadata nearly always contained a de-identified subject ID, COVID-19 status, age in years and sex. Where available, HLA class I and class II types were obtained from metadata supplied by the sample provider rather than from assay-based typing. Results and caveats for the whole study, not just this receptor: How much clinical and demographic metadata was included differed by source and by participant, and the metadata was provided uncurated.

CDR1 and CDR2 (KGHDR, SFDVKD) derive from the germline V gene. Trimmed from V: 1 base; trimmed from J: 4 bases; junction bases lacking a gene match: 7. Its CDR3 holds 16 amino acids, cysteine through phenylalanine. The CDR3 DNA has 48 bases and is translated from base 1. In Seattle, one collaborating source enrolled patients while the infection was active and tracked those patients longitudinally over the course of disease. Collaborating institutions collected whole blood in K2EDTA tubes following their own protocols. For TCRbeta analysis, collaborators shipped samples as frozen whole blood, isolated PBMCs, or DNA extracted from either of those sample types.

The specimen sequenced was peripheral blood. This TCR was recovered from an elderly woman with COVID-19, enrolled during active disease. The rearrangement combines TRBV24-1 with TRBJ2-3; 7 middle bases align to TRBD1. The CDR3 region: CATSDLQGSGADTQYF. The bases are TGTGCCACCAGTGATTTACAGGGGTCTGGGGCAGATACGCAGTATTTT.